This T cell receptor beta chain was retrieved from a study of control samples from healthy donors and cancer patients (TCRdb year 2020). From V the trimming removes 5 bases and from J it removes 2 bases, while the gene matches leave 11 bases of the junction unaccounted for. The germline V gene (reference sequence) supplies CDR1 MNHEY and CDR2 SMNVEV. The CDR3 holds 17 amino acids from the cysteine to the phenylalanine. The sequence is cut down to CDR3 DNA, 51 bases in frame from base 1. Library creation used the immunoSEQ multiplex PCR assay. TCRdb's version of the immuneACCESS table is confined to in-frame rearrangements and falls short of the full clone set. An unresolved V gene accounts for under half of the shortfall where checked; the remainder is of unknown origin. The sample table holds around 140,000 clones, of which 85% to 95% were seen once. The ten most abundant clones make up around 14% of the sample.

Points on this clone: It lacks a known antigen. There are no base qualities to consult, and no much larger clone falls within one base.

The sequenced sample was blood. The receptor's source is a man aged 40-49 years in good health. Here the chain combines TRBV27 and TRBJ2-3, with 9 bases matching TRBD2. The DNA reads TGTGCCAGCAGTCCGACCCGACTAGCGGACGACACAGATACGCAGTATTTT. Its protein is CASSPTRLADDTDTQYF.